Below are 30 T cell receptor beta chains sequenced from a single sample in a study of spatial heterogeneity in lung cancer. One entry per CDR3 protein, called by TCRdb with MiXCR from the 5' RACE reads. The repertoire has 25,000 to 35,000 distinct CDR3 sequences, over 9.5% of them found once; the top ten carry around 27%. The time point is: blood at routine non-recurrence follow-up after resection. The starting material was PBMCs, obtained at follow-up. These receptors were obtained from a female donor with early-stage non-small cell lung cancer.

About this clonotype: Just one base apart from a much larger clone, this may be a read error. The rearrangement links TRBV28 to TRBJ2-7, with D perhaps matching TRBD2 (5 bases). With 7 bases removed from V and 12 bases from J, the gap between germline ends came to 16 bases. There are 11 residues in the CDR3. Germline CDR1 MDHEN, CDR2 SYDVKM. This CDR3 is CASTIHPGGYF. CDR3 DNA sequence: TGTGCCAGCACCATACATCCAGGAGGGTACTTC.

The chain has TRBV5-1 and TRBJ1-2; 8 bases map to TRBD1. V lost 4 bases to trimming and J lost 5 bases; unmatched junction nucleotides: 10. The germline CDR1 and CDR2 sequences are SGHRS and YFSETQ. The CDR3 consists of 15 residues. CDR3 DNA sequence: TGCGCCAGCAGCGGGCCGGACAGGGTCGAATATGGCTACACCTTC. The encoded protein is CASSGPDRVEYGYTF.

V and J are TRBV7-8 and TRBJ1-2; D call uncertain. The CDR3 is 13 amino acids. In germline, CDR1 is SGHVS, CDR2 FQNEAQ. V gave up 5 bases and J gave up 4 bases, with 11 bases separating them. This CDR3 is CASSLEEFYGYTF. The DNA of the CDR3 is TGTGCCAGCAGCCTAGAAGAATTCTATGGCTACACCTTC.

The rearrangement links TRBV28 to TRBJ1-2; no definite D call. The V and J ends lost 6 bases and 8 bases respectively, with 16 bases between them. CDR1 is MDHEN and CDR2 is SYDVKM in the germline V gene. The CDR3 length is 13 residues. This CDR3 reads CASSRTRTGGYTF. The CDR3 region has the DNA TGTGCCAGCAGCCGGACCCGAACTGGGGGCTACACCTTC.

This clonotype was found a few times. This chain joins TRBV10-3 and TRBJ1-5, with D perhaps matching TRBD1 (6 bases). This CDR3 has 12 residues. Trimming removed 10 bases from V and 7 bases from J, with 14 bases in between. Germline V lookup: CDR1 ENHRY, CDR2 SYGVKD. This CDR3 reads CATKGGAQPQHF. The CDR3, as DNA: TGTGCCACCAAAGGGGGGGCACAGCCCCAGCATTTT.

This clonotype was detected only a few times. The CDR3 DNA is TGTGCCTGGAGTGCATATTCGGGGAACTCGGAGACCCAGTACTTC. Translated: CAWSAYSGNSETQYF. This chain joins TRBV30 and TRBJ2-5, with D maybe TRBD2 (5 bases). The V end lost 1 base, the J end lost 5 bases, and 17 bases lay between the germline ends. Germline V gene lookup returns CDR1 GTSNPN and CDR2 SVGIG (reference sequence). The CDR3 length is 15 residues.

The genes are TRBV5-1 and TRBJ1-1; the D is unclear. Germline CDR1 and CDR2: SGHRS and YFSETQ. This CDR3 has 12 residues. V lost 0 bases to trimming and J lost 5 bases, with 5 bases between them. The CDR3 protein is CASSLDRTEAFF. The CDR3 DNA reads TGCGCCAGCAGCTTGGACCGAACTGAAGCTTTCTTT. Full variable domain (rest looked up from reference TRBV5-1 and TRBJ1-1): KAGVTQTPRYLIKTRGQQVTLSCSPISGHRSVSWYQQTPGQGLQFLFEYFSETQRNKGNFPGRFSGRQFSNSRSEMNVSTLELGDSALYLCASSLDRTEAFFGQGTRLTVV.

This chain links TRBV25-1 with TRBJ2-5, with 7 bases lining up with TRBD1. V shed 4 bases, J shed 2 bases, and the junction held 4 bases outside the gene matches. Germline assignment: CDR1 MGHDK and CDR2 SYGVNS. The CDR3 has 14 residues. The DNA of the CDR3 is TGTGCCAGCAGTGCGAACAGGGGTCAAGAGACCCAGTACTTC. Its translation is CASSANRGQETQYF.

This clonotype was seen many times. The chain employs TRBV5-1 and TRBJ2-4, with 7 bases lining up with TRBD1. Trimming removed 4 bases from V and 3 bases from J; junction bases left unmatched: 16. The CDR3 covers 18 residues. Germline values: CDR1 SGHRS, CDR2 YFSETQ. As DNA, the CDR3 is TGCGCCAGCAGCCGCCGGGACAGCGTCGATCGTGGCAAAAACATTCAGTACTTC. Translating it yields CASSRRDSVDRGKNIQYF.

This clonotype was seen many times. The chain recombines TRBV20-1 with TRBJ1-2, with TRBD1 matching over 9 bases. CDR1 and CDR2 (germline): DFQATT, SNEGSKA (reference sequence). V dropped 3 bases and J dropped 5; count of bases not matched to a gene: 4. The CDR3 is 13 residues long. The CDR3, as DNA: TGCAGTGCTAGCGCCGGGACAGGGTATGGCTACACCTTC. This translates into CSASAGTGYGYTF.

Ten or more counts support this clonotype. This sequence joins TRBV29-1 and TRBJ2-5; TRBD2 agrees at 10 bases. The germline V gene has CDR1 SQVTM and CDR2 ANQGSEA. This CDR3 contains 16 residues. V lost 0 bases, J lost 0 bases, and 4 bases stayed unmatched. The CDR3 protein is CSVEDLTSGDQETQYF. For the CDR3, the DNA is TGCAGCGTTGAAGATCTAACTAGCGGGGACCAAGAGACCCAGTACTTC.

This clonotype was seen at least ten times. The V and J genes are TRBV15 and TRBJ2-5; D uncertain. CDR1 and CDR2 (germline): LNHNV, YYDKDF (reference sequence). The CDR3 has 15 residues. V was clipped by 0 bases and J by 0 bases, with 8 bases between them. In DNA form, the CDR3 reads TGTGCCACCAGCAGAGATAGACCCAACCAAGAGACCCAGTACTTC. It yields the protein CATSRDRPNQETQYF.

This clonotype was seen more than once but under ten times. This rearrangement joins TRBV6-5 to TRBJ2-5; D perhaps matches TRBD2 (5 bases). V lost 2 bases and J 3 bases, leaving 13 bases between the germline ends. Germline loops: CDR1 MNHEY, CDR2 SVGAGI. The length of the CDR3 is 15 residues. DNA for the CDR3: TGTGCCAGCAGTTACGAGGGTAGCCCTGAAGAGACCCAGTACTTC. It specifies CASSYEGSPEETQYF.

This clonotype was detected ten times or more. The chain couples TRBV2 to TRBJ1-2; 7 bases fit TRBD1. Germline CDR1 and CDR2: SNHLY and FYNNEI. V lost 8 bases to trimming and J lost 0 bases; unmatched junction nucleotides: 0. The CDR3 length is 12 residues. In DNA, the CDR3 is TGTGCCAGCGGGACAGCTAACTATGGCTACACCTTC. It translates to CASGTANYGYTF.

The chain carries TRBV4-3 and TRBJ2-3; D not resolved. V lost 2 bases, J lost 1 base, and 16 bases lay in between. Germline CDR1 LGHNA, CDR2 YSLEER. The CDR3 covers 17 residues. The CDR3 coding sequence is TGCGCCAGCAGCCAAACCTTAAACCTCTTGGGCACAGATACGCAGTATTTT. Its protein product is CASSQTLNLLGTDTQYF.

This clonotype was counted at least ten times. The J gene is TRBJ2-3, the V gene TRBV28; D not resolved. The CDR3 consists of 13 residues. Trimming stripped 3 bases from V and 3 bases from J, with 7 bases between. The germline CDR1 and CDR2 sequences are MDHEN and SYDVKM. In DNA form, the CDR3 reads TGTGCCAGCAGTTTTCTATTGACAGATACGCAGTATTTT. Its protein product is CASSFLLTDTQYF.

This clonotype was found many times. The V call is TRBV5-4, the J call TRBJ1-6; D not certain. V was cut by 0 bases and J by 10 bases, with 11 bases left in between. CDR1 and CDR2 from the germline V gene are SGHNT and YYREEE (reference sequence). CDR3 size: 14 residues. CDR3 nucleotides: TGTGCCAGCAGCTTGGCCTTTTCTGGATCACCCCTCCACTTT. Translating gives CASSLAFSGSPLHF.

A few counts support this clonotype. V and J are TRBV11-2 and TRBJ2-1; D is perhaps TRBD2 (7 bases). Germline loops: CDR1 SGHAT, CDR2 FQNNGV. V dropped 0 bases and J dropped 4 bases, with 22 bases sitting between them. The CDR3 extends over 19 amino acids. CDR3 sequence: CASSLEGAEAGPGYNEQFF. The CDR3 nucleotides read TGTGCCAGCAGCTTAGAGGGGGCCGAAGCGGGACCCGGGTACAATGAGCAGTTCTTC.

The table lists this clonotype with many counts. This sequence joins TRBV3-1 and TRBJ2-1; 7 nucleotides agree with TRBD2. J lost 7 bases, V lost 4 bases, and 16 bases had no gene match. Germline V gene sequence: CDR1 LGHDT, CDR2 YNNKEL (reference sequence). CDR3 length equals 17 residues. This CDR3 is CASSLSPLADGSNEQFF. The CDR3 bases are TGTGCCAGCAGCCTATCCCCCCTAGCGGACGGGTCAAATGAGCAGTTCTTC.

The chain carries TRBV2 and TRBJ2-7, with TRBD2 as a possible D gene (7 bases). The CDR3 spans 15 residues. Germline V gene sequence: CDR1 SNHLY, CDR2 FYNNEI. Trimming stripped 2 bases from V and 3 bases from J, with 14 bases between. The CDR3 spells CASSESGEGDYEQYF. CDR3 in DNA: TGTGCCAGCAGTGAATCGGGGGAGGGGGACTACGAGCAGTACTTC.

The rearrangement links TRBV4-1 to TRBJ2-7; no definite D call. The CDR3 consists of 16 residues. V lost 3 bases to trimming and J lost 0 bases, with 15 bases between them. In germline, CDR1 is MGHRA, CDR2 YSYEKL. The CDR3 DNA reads TGCGCCAGCAGCCAGGGTAAACTGAGCAGCTCCTACGAGCAGTACTTC. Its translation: CASSQGKLSSSYEQYF.

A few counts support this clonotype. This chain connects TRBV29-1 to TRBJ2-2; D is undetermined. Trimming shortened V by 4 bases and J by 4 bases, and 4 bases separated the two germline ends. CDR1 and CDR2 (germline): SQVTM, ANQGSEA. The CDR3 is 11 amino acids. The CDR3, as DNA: TGCAGCGTTGTTTTCACCGGGGAGCTGTTTTTT. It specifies CSVVFTGELFF.

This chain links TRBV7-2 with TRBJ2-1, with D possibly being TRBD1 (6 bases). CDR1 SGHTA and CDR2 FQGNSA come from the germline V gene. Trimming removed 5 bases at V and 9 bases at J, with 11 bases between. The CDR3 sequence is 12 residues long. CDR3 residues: CASSTTGSEQFF. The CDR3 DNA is TGTGCCAGCAGCACCACAGGGTCTGAGCAGTTCTTC.

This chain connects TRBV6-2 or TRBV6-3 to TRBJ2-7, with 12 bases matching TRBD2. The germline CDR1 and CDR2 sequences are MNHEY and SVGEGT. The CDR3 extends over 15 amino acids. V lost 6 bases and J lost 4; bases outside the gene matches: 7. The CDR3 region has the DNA TGTGCCAGCAGCCCTTGGACTAGCGGGGTATACGAGCAGTACTTC. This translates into CASSPWTSGVYEQYF.

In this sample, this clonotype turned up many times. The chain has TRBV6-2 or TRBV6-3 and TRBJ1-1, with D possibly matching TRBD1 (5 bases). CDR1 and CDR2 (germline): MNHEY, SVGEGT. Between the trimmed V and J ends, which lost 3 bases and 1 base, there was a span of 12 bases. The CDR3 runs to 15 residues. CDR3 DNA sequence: TGTGCCAGCAGTTATTGGCCGAGGGGGAACACTGAAGCTTTCTTT. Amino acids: CASSYWPRGNTEAFF.

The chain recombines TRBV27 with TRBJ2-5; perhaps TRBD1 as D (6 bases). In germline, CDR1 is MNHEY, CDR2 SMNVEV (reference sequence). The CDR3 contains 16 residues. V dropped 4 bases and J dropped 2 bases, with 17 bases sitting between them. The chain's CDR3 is CASSSLFQGPQETQYF. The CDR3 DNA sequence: TGTGCCAGCAGTTCACTATTCCAGGGGCCGCAAGAGACCCAGTACTTC.

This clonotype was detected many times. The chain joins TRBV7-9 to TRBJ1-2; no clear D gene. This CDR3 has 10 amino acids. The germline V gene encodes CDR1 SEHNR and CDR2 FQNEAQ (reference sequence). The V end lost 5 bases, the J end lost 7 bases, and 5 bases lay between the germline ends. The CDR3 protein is CASSEVGYTF. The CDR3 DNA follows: TGTGCCAGCAGCGAGGTTGGCTACACCTTC.

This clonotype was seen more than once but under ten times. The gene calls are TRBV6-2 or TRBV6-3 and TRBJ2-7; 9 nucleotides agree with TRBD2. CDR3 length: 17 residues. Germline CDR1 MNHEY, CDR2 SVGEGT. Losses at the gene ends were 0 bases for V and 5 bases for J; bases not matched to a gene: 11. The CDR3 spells CASSYSGPSGVYHEQYF. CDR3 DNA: TGTGCCAGCAGTTACTCCGGCCCTAGCGGGGTTTACCACGAGCAGTACTTC.

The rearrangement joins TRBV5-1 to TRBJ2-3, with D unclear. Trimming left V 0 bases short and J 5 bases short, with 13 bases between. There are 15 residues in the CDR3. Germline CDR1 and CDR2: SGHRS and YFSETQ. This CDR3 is CASSLEGILRDTQYF. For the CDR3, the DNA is TGCGCCAGCAGCTTGGAGGGAATACTTAGAGATACGCAGTATTTT.

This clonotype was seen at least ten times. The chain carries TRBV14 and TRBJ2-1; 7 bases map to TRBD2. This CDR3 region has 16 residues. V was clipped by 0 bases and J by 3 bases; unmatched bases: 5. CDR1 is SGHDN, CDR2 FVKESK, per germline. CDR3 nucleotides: TGTGCCAGCAGCCAAGACTCTAGCGGAAGCTACAATGAGCAGTTCTTC. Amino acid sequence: CASSQDSSGSYNEQFF.